Below are 10 T cell receptor beta chains sequenced from a single sample in a study of blood T cell repertoires in COVID-19. Method: immunoSEQ multiplex PCR; TCRdb's copy keeps in-frame clones and lacks some. Here the sample spans roughly 90,000 clones, around 86% being singletons. Input material: peripheral blood. The receptors here all came from a human donor in a cohort sampled during active COVID-19.

The chain links TRBV15 to TRBJ2-7, with 13 bases that match TRBD2. CDR1 is LNHNV, CDR2 YYDKDF, per germline (reference sequence). The CDR3 length is 16 residues. V gave up 2 bases and J gave up 7 bases; unmatched junction bases: 8. The CDR3 bases are TGTGCCACCAGCAGATCTCGACTAGCGGGAGGTTTGGAGCAGTACTTC. Its protein product is CATSRSRLAGGLEQYF.

CDR3 loop: CASSHTTGGEEKLFF. The DNA for the CDR3 is TGCGCCAGCAGCCACACTACAGGGGGCGAGGAAAAACTGTTTTTT. The chain is built from TRBV4-1 and TRBJ1-4, with 9 bases lining up with TRBD1. The germline V gene encodes CDR1 MGHRA and CDR2 YSYEKL. CDR3 length: 15 amino acids. V lost 3 bases and J lost 8; bases outside the gene matches: 7.

The chain links TRBV4-1 to TRBJ2-7, with a weak D call TRBD2 (5 bases). CDR1 and CDR2 from the germline V gene are MGHRA and YSYEKL. Trimming removed 1 base at V and 2 bases at J, with 18 bases between. The length of the CDR3 is 17 residues. CDR3 in DNA: TGCGCCAGCAGCCAAGCTGTCCTAGCCGGCGATCCCTACGAGCAGTACTTC. It codes for CASSQAVLAGDPYEQYF.

A word on this clone: An end of the junction does not agree with germline; a read error may underlie this. The J gene is TRBJ2-5, the V gene TRBV7-9; TRBD1 matches at 9 bases. The germline V gene has CDR1 SEHNR and CDR2 FQNEAQ (reference sequence). The CDR3 spans 14 residues. The CDR3 DNA reads as TGTGCCAGCAGCTTAGCCTCCGCGATGGGACAGGGACACTTC. Translation gives CASSLASAMGQGHF. The complete variable domain, with remaining parts taken from reference TRBV7-9 and TRBJ2-5, reads DTGVSQNPRHKITKRGQNVTFRCDPISEHNRLYWYRQTLGQGPEFLTYFQNEAQLEKSRLLSDRFSAERPKGSFSTLEIQRTEQGDSAMYLCASSLASAMGQGHFGPGTRLLVL.

The chain combines TRBV5-5 with TRBJ2-2; D is undetermined. This CDR3 is built from 12 residues. Deletions cut 7 bases from V and 5 bases from J, with 9 bases between. Germline V gives CDR1 SGHKS, CDR2 YYEKEE (reference sequence). Here the CDR3 reads CASGPETGELFF. Written as DNA, the CDR3 is TGTGCCAGCGGGCCTGAGACCGGGGAGCTGTTTTTT. Variable domain in full (rest from reference TRBV5-5 and TRBJ2-2): DAGVTQSPTHLIKTRGQQVTLRCSPISGHKSVSWYQQVLGQGPQFIFQYYEKEERGRGNFPDRFSARQFPNYSSELNVNALLLGDSALYLCASGPETGELFFGEGSRLTVL.

There are a few counts of this clone. The V call is TRBV3-1 (or the pseudogene TRBV3-2), the J call TRBJ1-4; D gene uncertain. Trimming took 5 bases from V and 4 from J, leaving 8 bases between them. The germline V gene has CDR1 LGHDT and CDR2 YNNKEL (reference sequence). The CDR3 covers 13 residues. DNA for the CDR3: TGTGCCAGCAGCAAAATAGTTAATGAAAAACTGTTTTTT. It is translated as CASSKIVNEKLFF.

This chain uses TRBV2 with TRBJ1-2; D is perhaps TRBD1 (5 bases). V shed 1 base and J shed 2 bases, with 8 bases lying between them. Germline CDR1 and CDR2: SNHLY and FYNNEI. The CDR3 loop spans 14 amino acids. The CDR3 DNA reads TGTGCCAGCAGTGAAGGGGGGGTCAACTATGGCTACACCTTC. The encoded protein is CASSEGGVNYGYTF. The full variable domain, completed using reference TRBV2 and TRBJ1-2, is EPEVTQTPSHQVTQMGQEVILRCVPISNHLYFYWYRQILGQKVEFLVSFYNNEISEKSEIFDDQFSVERPDGSNFTLKIRSTKLEDSAMYFCASSEGGVNYGYTFGSGTRLTVV.

This chain joins TRBV10-3 and TRBJ2-3; D is ambiguous. V was shortened by 4 bases and J by 0 bases, with 8 bases between the two germline ends. CDR3 length: 14 amino acids. CDR1 ENHRY and CDR2 SYGVKD come from the germline V gene. DNA of the CDR3: TGTGCCATCAGTGTTGGCGGAAGCACAGATACGCAGTATTTT. It translates to CAISVGGSTDTQYF.

The V call is TRBV12-3 or TRBV12-4, the J call TRBJ2-3, with D maybe TRBD1 (6 bases). With 10 bases removed from V and 4 bases from J, the gap between germline ends came to 12 bases. The CDR3 has 12 amino acids. The CDR3 region is CATEGDPDTQYF. The CDR3 DNA follows: TGTGCCACCGAGGGGGACCCAGATACGCAGTATTTT.

V usage is TRBV18 and J usage is TRBJ1-5; 7 nucleotides align to TRBD1. Germline assignment: CDR1 KGHSH and CDR2 LQKENI. Trimming at V came to 3 bases and at J to 1 base, leaving 12 bases not matched to a gene. The CDR3 totals 18 residues. The chain's CDR3 is CASSPRAAGTDSNQPQHF. CDR3 sequence (DNA): TGTGCCAGCTCACCTAGGGCAGCTGGGACAGACAGCAATCAGCCCCAGCATTTT.